The clone carrying this T cell receptor (beta chain) was recorded a few times. What it binds is unknown. Time point given: pre-treatment sample, taken before nivolumab and TIL therapy. Tumor tissue came from excised metastases, mostly pleural nodules or supraclavicular lymph nodes. This sample is drawn from a study of TIL therapy for anti-PD-1-resistant metastatic lung cancer. CDR3 length equals 12 residues. The germline V gene has CDR1 GTSNPN and CDR2 SVGIG (reference sequence). V gave up 2 bases and J gave up 8 bases; unmatched junction bases: 5. Study outcomes and limitations: Treatment-naive, never-smoker and oncogene-addicted patients were overrepresented in this highly selected cohort.

Sequencing used immunoSEQ v3. Clones were sequenced by immunoSEQ multiplex PCR, and TCRdb holds only the in-frame ones, with some missing. The sample contains approximately 23,000 clones, less than 65% of which appear only once. The specimen was tumor tissue, collected at baseline. The receptor was derived from a woman between 30 and 79 years old with non-small cell lung cancer. This chain connects TRBV30 to TRBJ1-1; 7 positions agree with TRBD1. CDR3 sequence reads: CAWSRLDREAFF. In DNA form, the CDR3 reads TGTGCCTGGAGTAGGTTGGACAGGGAAGCTTTCTTT.